One and the same sample provided the 11 T cell receptor beta chains below, sequenced in a study of T cells in localized non-small cell lung cancer. Only in-frame clones appear in the TCRdb table, and some are missing; sequencing was by immunoSEQ multiplex PCR. The sample carries about 680 clones, roughly a fifth recorded once. The sample here was normal lung tissue next to the tumor, taken before any cancer treatment. The receptors shown here come from a female donor aged 60 or older with stage II lung adenocarcinoma.

This clone appeared once. The chain is built from TRBV19 and TRBJ1-2; TRBD1 aligns across 8 bases. Germline V gene sequence: CDR1 LNHDA, CDR2 SQIVND (reference sequence). The CDR3 extends over 14 amino acids. V lost 5 bases to trimming and J lost 8 bases; unmatched junction nucleotides: 10. The CDR3 DNA is TGTGCCAGTAGTGCGACAGGGGCGCAGAGGGGCTACACCTTC. It encodes CASSATGAQRGYTF.

The chain joins TRBV29-1 to TRBJ2-3; D could derive from TRBD1 or TRBD2 (7 bases each). This CDR3 spans 13 amino acids. Germline V gene data show CDR1 as SQVTM and CDR2 as ANQGSEA. V gave up 3 bases and J gave up 3 bases, with 10 bases separating them. The CDR3 spells CSVDQGGTDTQYF. The CDR3 bases are TGCAGCGTTGACCAGGGGGGGACAGATACGCAGTATTTT.

The chain couples TRBV5-1 to TRBJ1-1, with 9 positions matching TRBD1. The CDR3 runs to 15 residues. Germline lookup yields CDR1 SGHRS and CDR2 YFSETQ. J lost 2 bases, V lost 4 bases, and 6 bases had no gene match. The CDR3 reads CASSIRTGDNTEAFF. Here the CDR3 DNA reads TGCGCCAGCAGCATCAGGACAGGGGATAACACTGAAGCTTTCTTT.

This clone was seen a few times. This chain links TRBV11-3 with TRBJ1-6, with 10 bases matching TRBD1. Germline values: CDR1 SGHNT, CDR2 YENEEA. This CDR3 has 17 residues. Trimming at V came to 3 bases and at J to 7 bases, leaving 9 bases not matched to a gene. CDR3 protein: CASSLDGTGVGNSPLHF. CDR3 DNA: TGTGCCAGCAGCTTGGACGGGACAGGGGTTGGGAATTCACCCCTCCACTTT.

This clone rates as medium-sized (0.01 to 0.1%). There is an ambiguous or unread base here, so the residue it gives is written X. This chain joins TRBV11-3 and TRBJ1-5; D gene unclear. V gave up 0 bases and J gave up 1 base, with 4 bases separating them. CDR1 SGHNT and CDR2 YENEEA come from the germline V gene. This CDR3 contains 14 residues. DNA of the CDR3: TGTGCCAGCAGCTTAGAACTWAGCAATCAGCCCCAGCATTTT. It yields the protein CASSLEXSNQPQHF. The whole CDR3 reads CASSLELSNQPQHF.

This clone was counted a few times. The V call is TRBV14, the J call TRBJ2-3; D is uncertain. The CDR3 covers 15 residues. V shed 1 base and J shed 0 bases, with 8 bases lying between them. Germline V gene lookup returns CDR1 SGHDN and CDR2 FVKESK. The CDR3 protein is CASSQGVSSTDTQYF. CDR3 DNA sequence: TGTGCCAGCAGCCAAGGGGTTTCTAGCACAGATACGCAGTATTTT.

This clone was observed a handful of times. The chain links TRBV5-1 to TRBJ1-1; 7 bases line up with TRBD1. CDR1 is SGHRS, CDR2 YFSETQ, per germline. This CDR3 region has 16 residues. V was pared by 4 bases and J by 2 bases, with 11 bases of the junction left unmatched. CDR3 in DNA: TGCGCCAGCAGCCATAACAGGGGTCTGGTCAACACTGAAGCTTTCTTT. Translation gives CASSHNRGLVNTEAFF.

There are a few counts of this clone. J is TRBJ2-7 and V is TRBV28, with 9 positions matching TRBD1. Looked up from germline, CDR1 is MDHEN and CDR2 is SYDVKM. Germline trimming cut 4 bases from V and 5 bases from J; bases unmatched to any gene: 9. The CDR3 length is 15 residues. The CDR3 loop is CASSYPGTGLDEQYF. Here the CDR3 DNA reads TGTGCCAGCAGTTACCCCGGGACAGGGCTCGACGAGCAGTACTTC.

The chain has TRBV12-5 and TRBJ2-7; D is unclear. The germline V gene has CDR1 LGHNT and CDR2 FRNRAP. This CDR3 spans 12 amino acids. V dropped 6 bases and J dropped 4 bases, with 10 bases sitting between them. CDR3: CASGPAVYEQYF. The DNA of the CDR3 is TGTGCTAGTGGGCCCGCAGTTTACGAGCAGTACTTC.

This clone was seen more than once but under ten times. This chain uses TRBV6-8 with TRBJ2-6; D ambiguous. This CDR3 is 14 amino acids long. Per the germline V gene, CDR1 is MNHGY and CDR2 is SAAAGT. Deletions cut 7 bases from V and 1 base from J, with 8 bases between. The CDR3 is CASNDPSGANVLTF. Written as DNA, the CDR3 is TGTGCCAGCAATGACCCGTCTGGGGCCAACGTCCTGACTTTC.

The gene calls are TRBV6-8 and TRBJ2-1, with TRBD2 matching over 16 bases. Germline loops: CDR1 MNHGY, CDR2 SAAAGT. There are 18 residues in the CDR3. With 4 bases clipped from V and 8 bases from J, the junction kept 11 bases outside the gene matches. The chain's CDR3 is CASSSHVGTSGRVYEQFF. Here the CDR3 DNA reads TGTGCCAGCAGTTCCCACGTTGGGACTAGCGGGAGGGTCTATGAGCAGTTCTTC.